This T cell receptor (beta chain) was obtained from a study of T cell changes during pregnancy in multiple sclerosis. Profiled with immunoSEQ multiplex PCR; TCRdb holds only in-frame clones, not every one. Of about 57,000 clones in the sample, about nine tenths were seen once. The germline CDR1 and CDR2 sequences are SNHLY and FYNNEI. The V segment lost 4 bases and the J segment 1 base; nucleotides outside the gene matches: 4. The CDR3 has 15 amino acids. This sample comprised CD4+ T cells from peripheral blood mononuclear cells, obtained in the third trimester of pregnancy. This clonotype originated in a female donor with multiple sclerosis, enrolled in a pregnancy study. J is TRBJ2-7 and V is TRBV2, with TRBD1 matching 10 bases. CDR3 sequence: CASSGDRGPSYEQYF. CDR3 DNA sequence: TGTGCCAGCAGTGGTGACAGGGGGCCATCCTACGAGCAGTACTTC.